The rows below give T cell receptor beta chains drawn from one sample of a study of blood T cell repertoires in COVID-19. The protocol was immunoSEQ multiplex PCR, while the TCRdb copy is restricted to in-frame clones and leaves out a portion. The repertoire holds hundreds of thousands of clones, with 86% as singletons. The sequenced material came from PBMCs or T cells enriched from blood (not recorded which). All receptors derive from a woman between 50 and 59 years old who had recovered from COVID-19. The CDR3 runs from the conserved cysteine through the conserved F or W. D genes are given only for firm matches. Not every row has a clone size; where given, it reads once, few, many or a size class.

v_call,clone_size,d_call,cdr3_length,j_call,cdr3_nt,cdr3_aa
TRBV7-2,.,.,15,TRBJ1-4,TGTGCCAGCAGCCCCGGGACACCGACGGAGGAAAAACTGTTTTTT,CASSPGTPTEEKLFF
TRBV7-9,.,.,13,TRBJ1-5,TGTGCCAGCAGCACGGGGGGAAATCAGCCCCAGCATTTT,CASSTGGNQPQHF
TRBV18,few,TRBD1,13,TRBJ1-2,TGTGCCAGCTCACCATCAGGGGGCTATGGCTACACCTTC,CASSPSGGYGYTF
TRBV27,once,TRBD2,14,TRBJ2-1,TGTGCCAGCAGTGGTCTAGCGGAGTACAATGAGCAGTTCTTC,CASSGLAEYNEQFF
TRBV21-1,.,.,14,TRBJ2-2,TGTGCCAGCAGCAAAGGCCTTCTTAGCGGGGAGCTGTTTTTT,CASSKGLLSGELFF
TRBV6-2/TRBV6-3,.,TRBD1,14,TRBJ1-1,TGTGCCAGCAGTCCCGGGACAGCGAACACTGAAGCTTTCTTT,CASSPGTANTEAFF
TRBV2,.,TRBD1,16,TRBJ2-2,TGTGCCAGCAGAGAAGGGACAGGGGTTAACACCGGGGAGCTGTTTTTT,CASREGTGVNTGELFF
TRBV5-4,.,TRBD2,16,TRBJ2-1,TGTGCCAGCAGCCACACTAGCGGGAGGGCCCTCAATGAGCAGTTCTTC,CASSHTSGRALNEQFF
TRBV5-1,.,.,13,TRBJ2-7,TGCGCCAGCAGCTTGGTCGCAGGGTTCGAGCAGTACTTC,CASSLVAGFEQYF
TRBV5-4,.,TRBD2,18,TRBJ2-1,TGTGCCAGCAGCCCTGCGGGACTAGCGGGAGTCGGGGGCAATGAGCAGTTCTTC,CASSPAGLAGVGGNEQFF
TRBV5-1,.,TRBD1,15,TRBJ2-2,TGCGCCAGCAGCTTAGACAGGGGGAACACCGGGGAGCTGTTTTTT,CASSLDRGNTGELFF
TRBV18,once,.,15,TRBJ2-7,TGTGCCAGCTCACACGACCGTGGGGCTTCCTACGAGCAGTACTTC,CASSHDRGASYEQYF
TRBV19,.,.,14,TRBJ2-1,TGTGCCAGTAGTACATATCTTCGGGTCAATGAGCAGTTCTTC,CASSTYLRVNEQFF
TRBV7-2,.,TRBD2,17,TRBJ2-5,TGTGCCAGCAGCTTAATCGGGGCAGCGGGAGGGCAGGAGACCCAGTACTTC,CASSLIGAAGGQETQYF
TRBV6-2/TRBV6-3,.,TRBD1,14,TRBJ1-1,TGTGCCAGCAGTTCCGGGACAGGGCGCACTGAAGCTTTCTTT,CASSSGTGRTEAFF
TRBV7-9,.,TRBD1,15,TRBJ1-2,TGTGCCAGCAGCTTAGGGGTACAGGGGGCTGAGGGCTACACCTTC,CASSLGVQGAEGYTF
TRBV5-1,.,.,14,TRBJ2-3,TGCGCCAGCAGCTTGGGACAGTATACAGATACGCAGTATTTT,CASSLGQYTDTQYF
TRBV10-2,.,.,13,TRBJ1-1,TGCGCCAGCAGTGAGGGGGGGGACACTGAAGCTTTCTTT,CASSEGGDTEAFF
TRBV11-3,.,TRBD1,14,TRBJ2-2,TGTGCCAGCAGCCCGGGACAGTACACCGGGGAGCTGTTTTTT,CASSPGQYTGELFF
TRBV19,.,.,16,TRBJ1-3,TGTGCCAGTAGTATCCTCCCCAGACAAGATGGAAACACCATATATTTT,CASSILPRQDGNTIYF
TRBV6-5,.,TRBD1,13,TRBJ1-2,TGTGCCAGCAGTCGACAGGGGTATGATGGCTACACCTTC,CASSRQGYDGYTF
TRBV10-1,.,.,13,TRBJ1-2,TGCGCCAGCTCCCCGGCAGGGAAGGCTGGCTACACCTTC,CASSPAGKAGYTF
TRBV9,.,TRBD2,15,TRBJ2-7,TGTGCCAGCAGCGTAGAAGCGGGAGGTAACGACGAGCAGTACTTC,CASSVEAGGNDEQYF
TRBV3-1/TRBV3-2,many,.,14,TRBJ1-2,TGTGCCAGCAGCCTTGGGCCGGTTAACTATGGCTACACCTTC,CASSLGPVNYGYTF
TRBV5-5,many,TRBD1,15,TRBJ1-4,TGTGCCAGCAGCTTGGTTGGGACAGGGAATGAAAAACTGTTTTTT,CASSLVGTGNEKLFF
TRBV12-3/TRBV12-4,.,.,11,TRBJ1-1,TGTGCCAGCAGTTCCTACACTGAAGCTTTCTTT,CASSSYTEAFF
TRBV30,.,TRBD1,13,TRBJ1-5,TGTGCCTGGAGTAGACAGGGTTTGCAGCCCCAGCATTTT,CAWSRQGLQPQHF
TRBV19,.,.,14,TRBJ2-7,TGTGCCAGTACTACCGGCCCAGGCTCCTACGAGCAGTACTTC,CASTTGPGSYEQYF
TRBV19,.,TRBD1,13,TRBJ1-1,TGTGCCAGTAGTAACTACAGGGGAACTGAAGCTTTCTTT,CASSNYRGTEAFF
TRBV12-3/TRBV12-4,.,.,11,TRBJ2-7,TGTGCCAGCAGTGGGGGGTACGAGCAGTACTTC,CASSGGYEQYF
TRBV7-3,few,.,15,TRBJ2-1,TGTGCCAGCAGCTTAAGACTACCCCCCTACAATGAGCAGTTCTTC,CASSLRLPPYNEQFF
TRBV6-6,few,.,15,TRBJ1-5,TGTGCCAGCAGTTACGGCCAGGGCAGCGGGCAGCCCCAGCATTTT,CASSYGQGSGQPQHF
TRBV19,.,.,17,TRBJ1-4,TGTGCCAGTAGTATGTGGGCACTAAAAAAGGAGGGTGAAAAACTGTTTTTT,CASSMWALKKEGEKLFF
TRBV28,.,.,13,TRBJ2-7,TGTGCCAGCAGACAGGGGAGGCTCTACGAGCAGTACTTC,CASRQGRLYEQYF
TRBV11-2,once,.,16,TRBJ2-2,TGTGCCAGCAGCTACGACAGAGTGACGAACACCGGGGAGCTGTTTTTT,CASSYDRVTNTGELFF
TRBV28,.,.,14,TRBJ2-7,TGTGCCAGCAGCACCCCGCGGCAGATCTACGAGCAGTACTTC,CASSTPRQIYEQYF
TRBV6-5,.,.,14,TRBJ2-7,TGTGCCAGCAGTTACTCGGCAGGGTTCTACGAGCAGTACTTC,CASSYSAGFYEQYF
TRBV7-8,.,TRBD2,16,TRBJ2-3,TGTGCCAGCAGCGGGGGGACTAGCGGGAGAACAGATACGCAGTATTTT,CASSGGTSGRTDTQYF
TRBV7-6,.,.,13,TRBJ1-1,TGTGCCAGCAGTTACCAGGAGAACACTGAAGCTTTCTTT,CASSYQENTEAFF
TRBV9,.,.,13,TRBJ2-1,TGTGCCAGCGGGGGGAGCTCCTACAATGAGCAGTTCTTC,CASGGSSYNEQFF
TRBV7-6,.,.,16,TRBJ1-2,TGTGCCAGCAGCTTAGGGGTCAGGGGAGTCAACTATGGCTACACCTTC,CASSLGVRGVNYGYTF
TRBV10-3,.,.,14,TRBJ2-1,TGTGCCATCAGCGAGCACAGCTCCTACAATGAGCAGTTCTTC,CAISEHSSYNEQFF
TRBV3-1/TRBV3-2,.,.,18,TRBJ2-3,TGTGCCAGCAGCGGCGGGTGGTCTCGCGGGACTAGCACAGATACGCAGTATTTT,CASSGGWSRGTSTDTQYF
TRBV5-6,.,TRBD2,17,TRBJ2-2,TGTGCCAGCAGCTTGCTCGCCCTAGCGGAAAACACCGGGGAGCTGTTTTTT,CASSLLALAENTGELFF
TRBV7-9,.,TRBD1,13,TRBJ1-2,TGTGCCAGCAGCAAAGGACAGGGGTATGGCTACACCTTC,CASSKGQGYGYTF
TRBV30,.,.,13,TRBJ2-3,TGTGCCTGGAGTGGTAGCAGGAGGGATACGCAGTATTTT,CAWSGSRRDTQYF
TRBV6-6,few,TRBD1,11,TRBJ1-6,TGTGCCAGCAGTACAGGGGGGCCCCTCCACTTT,CASSTGGPLHF
TRBV28,.,TRBD1,15,TRBJ2-4,TGTGCCAGCAGTTCCAGGACAGGGGCCAAAAACATTCAGTACTTC,CASSSRTGAKNIQYF